The clone carrying this T cell receptor (beta chain) has a count of ten or more. Each person with ophthalmopathy scored at least 3 on the Clinical Activity Score, reached NOSPECS grade 4 or higher, and had been ill under 3 months. Together with thyroid ultrasound, orbital computed tomography, serum thyroxine and TRAb, clinical symptoms were used for diagnoses. The sample comes from a study of T cells in Graves' hyperthyroidism and ophthalmopathy. The ends were cut back, 5 bases at V and 6 bases at J, with 19 bases in the middle. Germline assignment: CDR1 SEHNR and CDR2 FQNEAQ (reference sequence). The CDR3 extends over 16 amino acids. There were TCR beta CDR3 regions amplified from RNA transcripts. HTBI primers were used for first-round RT-PCR of the TCR CDR3. TCRdb passed the multiplex PCR reads through MiXCR, listing each CDR3 protein once. Of about 400,000 distinct CDR3 sequences listed, 11% to 15% were seen once; the top ten hold around 27%.

The sequencing input was blood. The TCR was taken from a man in his fifties or sixties with Graves' ophthalmopathy. The chain carries TRBV7-9 and TRBJ2-2, with D perhaps given as TRBD1 or TRBD2 (7 bases each). CDR3 coding DNA: TGTGCCAGCAGCACCCTGCAGGGGGGGTTCGCCGGGGAGCTGTTTTTT. Protein: CASSTLQGGFAGELFF.